This TCR beta chain was found in a study of shared clonotypes between healthy human individuals. Study-level findings and limits: Clonotype sharing among donors was expected to depend on sequencing depth.

CDR1 is MNHNY, CDR2 SVGAGI, per germline (reference sequence). The CDR3 is 16 residues long. V lost 7 bases and J 5 bases, leaving 23 bases between the germline ends. Method: immunoSEQ multiplex PCR; TCRdb's copy keeps in-frame clones and lacks some. The data hold about 2.1 million clones, with around 95% observed a single time. Positively selected for CCR7, the CD45RO-negative cells used as naive CD8 cells excluded terminally differentiated effector memory CD45RA+ cells. This clone was picked up one time. No antigen is known for it. This sequence was found in a man younger than 30 in good health. Some clones in this sample may be carry-over from other donors' samples. The J gene is TRBJ2-5, the V gene TRBV6-6; D may correspond to TRBD1 or TRBD2 (5 bases each). The specimen sequenced was naive CD8+ T cells from PBMCs. The CDR3, as DNA: TGTGCCAGCACCACCCCGGATCAGGGTGGGGACGAGACCCAGTACTTC. This codes for CASTTPDQGGDETQYF.